A selection of T cell receptor beta chains follows, all from one sample in a study of cytomegalovirus exposure and HLA in healthy donors. Profiling relied on immunoSEQ multiplex PCR, and the TCRdb table lists in-frame clones only, not all of them. Of roughly 300,000 clones in the sample, about nine tenths were seen once. What was sequenced was PBMCs. The receptors here all came from a woman in her 30s in good health and CMV-seropositive. CDR3s leave out the opening cysteine and the closing phenylalanine or tryptophan. Each record gives: CDR3 protein, V gene, J gene.

CDR3 protein: ASSVSSAKPNTGELF
V gene: TRBV9
J gene: TRBJ2-2

CDR3 protein: SVDSEGLTKSWVEDNEQF
V gene: TRBV29-1
J gene: TRBJ2-1

CDR3 protein: ASMASRERVETQY
V gene: TRBV7-9
J gene: TRBJ2-5

CDR3 protein: ASPRGAREETQY
V gene: TRBV6-5
J gene: TRBJ2-5

CDR3 protein: ASSLAQGNEQY
V gene: TRBV5-1
J gene: TRBJ2-7

CDR3 protein: SVEDRSGGNYGYT
V gene: TRBV29-1
J gene: TRBJ1-2

CDR3 protein: ASSIDFFSGVSYEQY
V gene: TRBV19
J gene: TRBJ2-7

CDR3 protein: AWRPIDGVNTEAF
V gene: TRBV30
J gene: TRBJ1-1

CDR3 protein: ASSLVGSYEQY
V gene: TRBV5-1
J gene: TRBJ2-7

CDR3 protein: ASSVRSSRGSTDTQY
V gene: TRBV9
J gene: TRBJ2-3

CDR3 protein: ASSPGRGANYGYT
V gene: TRBV6-1
J gene: TRBJ1-2

CDR3 protein: ASSEAVGKDYGYT
V gene: TRBV6-1
J gene: TRBJ1-2

CDR3 protein: ASSLDRTGDEQY
V gene: TRBV11-2
J gene: TRBJ2-7

CDR3 protein: ASSYSAGALGNEQF
V gene: TRBV6-5
J gene: TRBJ2-1

CDR3 protein: ASSDTGSQETQY
V gene: TRBV18
J gene: TRBJ2-5

CDR3 protein: ASSYVTSNQPQH
V gene: TRBV6-5
J gene: TRBJ1-5

CDR3 protein: ASSKTGYSNQPQH
V gene: TRBV6-5
J gene: TRBJ1-5

CDR3 protein: ASSEYKGIYTDTQY
V gene: TRBV2
J gene: TRBJ2-3

CDR3 protein: ATSRDRQSNTEAF
V gene: TRBV15
J gene: TRBJ1-1

CDR3 protein: ASQGGGLGNTIY
V gene: TRBV30
J gene: TRBJ1-3

CDR3 protein: SVVGQGAGNTIY
V gene: TRBV29-1
J gene: TRBJ1-3

CDR3 protein: SARAYTEAF
V gene: TRBV20-1
J gene: TRBJ1-1

CDR3 protein: ASSLASGINSGNTIY
V gene: TRBV11-2
J gene: TRBJ1-3

CDR3 protein: ASSTSGNTIY
V gene: TRBV5-4
J gene: TRBJ1-3

CDR3 protein: ASSSPKRGPLYEQY
V gene: TRBV6-5
J gene: TRBJ2-7

CDR3 protein: ASSWGRGAKNIQY
V gene: TRBV13
J gene: TRBJ2-4

CDR3 protein: ASRSRGKETQY
V gene: TRBV7-2
J gene: TRBJ2-5

CDR3 protein: ASSLAGIGYT
V gene: TRBV28
J gene: TRBJ1-2